These 3 T cell receptor beta chains were all obtained from the same sample, sequenced in a study of CD4 and CD8 cells across lung adenocarcinoma regions. In TCRdb, the PCR reads were re-called with MiXCR into one record per CDR3 protein. The sample carries about 4,600 distinct CDR3 sequences, about 45% recorded once. Sequencing used CD4+ T cells from the margin of a lung tumor. All receptors derive from a female donor with lung adenocarcinoma. The CD4 and CD8 labels of this study may be unreliable.

On this clonotype: Germline and junction disagree at one end, which may indicate a read error. The chain uses TRBV6-1 and TRBJ2-1; perhaps TRBD2 as D (6 bases). The J call may be faulty, since TRBJ2-5 better matches the DNA end. CDR1 MNHNS and CDR2 SASEGT come from the germline V gene. This CDR3 has 18 amino acids. CDR3 region: CASSEALRGFLAKDTQYF. The DNA for the CDR3 is TGTGCCAGCAGTGAAGCGCTTCGGGGGTTTCTAGCCAAAGACACCCAGTACTTC.

The chain links TRBV6-1 to TRBJ2-3, with D possibly being TRBD1 or TRBD2 (6 bases each). The assigned J gene may be wrong: the sequence end matches TRBJ2-7 better. The germline V gene has CDR1 MNHNS and CDR2 SASEGT. The CDR3 has 15 amino acids. The CDR3 nucleotides read TGTGCCAGGGGTCCCGGGGGCCGGGACCGGGATACGCAGTACTTC. Encoded protein: CARGPGGRDRDTQYF.

The chain carries TRBV27 and TRBJ2-2, with TRBD2 matching over 7 bases. The V gene's germline CDR1 is MNHEY and CDR2 SMNVEV (reference sequence). After removal of 8 bases from V and 2 bases from J, the junction contained 14 bases not matched to a gene. The CDR3 is made up of 17 amino acids. This CDR3 is CASQRERLASNTGELFF. The CDR3 bases are TGTGCCAGCCAACGCGAACGACTAGCTTCAAACACCGGGGAGCTGTTTTTT.